This T cell receptor beta chain was sequenced during a study of cytomegalovirus exposure and HLA in healthy donors. V lost 5 bases to trimming and J lost 3 bases; unmatched junction nucleotides: 3. CDR3 length equals 14 residues. Per germline, CDR1 MNHEY and CDR2 SMNVEV (reference sequence). A remark on this clone: The antigen is unknown.

The method was immunoSEQ multiplex PCR; TCRdb's version includes in-frame clones alone and lacks a portion of them. Of 100,000 to 150,000 clones in the sample, 90% to 95% were seen once. The study, taken as a whole, reports: Accounts indicate the classifier identified cytomegalovirus status with strong specificity and sensitivity. Specificity for CMV antigens was confirmed in vitro for a few of the CMV-associated chains.

The sequence derives from a woman aged 18-29 years in good health and CMV-seronegative. The chain has TRBV27 and TRBJ2-7, with TRBD2 matching 11 bases. Material: PBMCs. CDR3 nucleotide sequence: TGTGCCAGCAGTGCGACTAGCGGGGTCTACGAGCAGTACTTC. It translates to CASSATSGVYEQYF.